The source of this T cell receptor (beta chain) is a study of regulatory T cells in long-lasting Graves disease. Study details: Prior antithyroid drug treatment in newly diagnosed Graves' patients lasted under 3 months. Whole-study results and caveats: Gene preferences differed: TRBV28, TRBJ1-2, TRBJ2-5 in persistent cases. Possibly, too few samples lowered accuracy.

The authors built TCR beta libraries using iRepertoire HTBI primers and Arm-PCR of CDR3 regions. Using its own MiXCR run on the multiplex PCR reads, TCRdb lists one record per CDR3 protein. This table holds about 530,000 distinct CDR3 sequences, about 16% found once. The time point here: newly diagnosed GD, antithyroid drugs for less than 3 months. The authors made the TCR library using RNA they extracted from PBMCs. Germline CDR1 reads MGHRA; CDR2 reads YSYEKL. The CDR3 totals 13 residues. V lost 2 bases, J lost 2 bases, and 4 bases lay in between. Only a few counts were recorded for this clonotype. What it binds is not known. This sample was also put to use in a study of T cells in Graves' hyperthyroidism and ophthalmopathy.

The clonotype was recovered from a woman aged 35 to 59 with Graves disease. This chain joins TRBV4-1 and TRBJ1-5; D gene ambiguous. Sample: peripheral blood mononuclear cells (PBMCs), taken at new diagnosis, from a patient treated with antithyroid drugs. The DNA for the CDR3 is TGCGCCAGCAGCCAATTTGGCAATCAGCCCCAGCATTTT. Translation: CASSQFGNQPQHF.